The rows below give T cell receptor beta chains drawn from one sample of a study of cytomegalovirus exposure and HLA in healthy donors. TCRdb's copy holds only in-frame clones and misses some; the assay was immunoSEQ multiplex PCR. Counted here are around 120,000 clones, about 80% occurring once; the ten biggest clones make up approximately 2.6%. Sequencing used PBMCs. The receptors come from a boy aged 2 to 10 in good health and CMV-seronegative. Both conserved end residues are part of each CDR3. A D gene is named only where the DNA matches it firmly. Part of the rows lack a size; the others show once, few, many or a class for expanded clones.

D gene,J gene,clone size,V gene,CDR3 DNA,CDR3 protein
-,TRBJ2-5,few,TRBV6-7,TGTGCCAGCTTTCACCGGGACATGGGGTACTTC,CASFHRDMGYF
-,TRBJ1-6,-,TRBV27,TGTGCCAGCAGCAACCTCGACTATTCACCCCTCCACTTT,CASSNLDYSPLHF
TRBD2,TRBJ2-1,-,TRBV15,TGTGCCACCAGCAGAGTAGCGGGGGGCTACAATGAGCAGTTCTTC,CATSRVAGGYNEQFF
-,TRBJ1-1,-,TRBV27,TGTGCCAGCAGTTTATCTGAGAGGTACACTGAAGCTTTCTTT,CASSLSERYTEAFF
-,TRBJ1-5,-,TRBV7-6,TGTGCCAGCAGAGAAGGCAGGGGAGAGCCCCAGCATTTT,CASREGRGEPQHF
-,TRBJ2-2,-,TRBV19,TGTGCCAGTAGTATAAGCAGGGCCGGGGAGCTGTTTTTT,CASSISRAGELFF
-,TRBJ1-1,-,TRBV6-6,TGTGCCAGCAGTTTTTCGACGGACATGAACACTGAAGCTTTCTTT,CASSFSTDMNTEAFF
-,TRBJ1-1,-,TRBV5-6,TGTGCCAGCAGCTCCTTATACACTGAAGCTTTCTTT,CASSSLYTEAFF
-,TRBJ1-1,-,TRBV25-1,TGTGCCAGCGGCCTGACAGGAGGCACTGAAGCTTTCTTT,CASGLTGGTEAFF
TRBD2,TRBJ2-3,-,TRBV19,TGTGCCAGTATGGGGGGAGGGCACACAGATACGCAGTATTTT,CASMGGGHTDTQYF
-,TRBJ2-1,-,TRBV7-3,TGTGCCAGCAGTCAAACAAGCAATGAGCAGTTCTTC,CASSQTSNEQFF
-,TRBJ1-5,-,TRBV7-9,TGTTCCAGCAGCTTAGCTAGAGGACAGAGCAATCAGCCCCAGCATTTT,CSSSLARGQSNQPQHF
TRBD1,TRBJ2-1,-,TRBV2,TGTGCCAGCAGTGAATTCGACAGGGGGTACACTGAGCAGTTCTTC,CASSEFDRGYTEQFF
-,TRBJ1-1,-,TRBV7-7,TGTGCTAGCAGCCCTACCCGGGAGGGGGTGGACACTGAAGCTTTCTTT,CASSPTREGVDTEAFF
-,TRBJ2-1,-,TRBV5-6,TGTGCCAGCAGCCAGGAGGGGAGGAGCTCCTACAATGAGCAGTTCTTC,CASSQEGRSSYNEQFF
-,TRBJ1-3,-,TRBV4-1,TGCGCCAGCAGCCAAGGGAGGGCTCTTCGGCGGGCGGACACCATATATTTT,CASSQGRALRRADTIYF
-,TRBJ1-5,-,TRBV10-3,TGTGCCATCAGTGAGTCGAGTGTTAGCAATCAGCCCCAGCATTTT,CAISESSVSNQPQHF
-,TRBJ1-5,-,TRBV7-9,TGTGCCAGCAGCTTAGGACAGGTGTATCAGCCCCAGCATTTT,CASSLGQVYQPQHF
-,TRBJ2-2,few,TRBV7-6,TGTGCCAGCAGCCCCAGGGTTGGCGGGGAGCTGTTTTTT,CASSPRVGGELFF
-,TRBJ1-2,-,TRBV15,TGTGCCACCAGCAGAGACACAGAAGCTAACTATGGCTACACCTTC,CATSRDTEANYGYTF
TRBD1,TRBJ1-2,-,TRBV4-3,TGCGCCAGCAGCCAAGGGGCAGGGGGCGTAGACTATGGCTACACCTTC,CASSQGAGGVDYGYTF
TRBD2,TRBJ2-3,-,TRBV4-1,TGCGCCAGCAGCCATCCGGGACTAGGGACGCAGTATTTT,CASSHPGLGTQYF
TRBD1,TRBJ1-5,-,TRBV27,TGTGCCAGCAGCCTGACAGGGGATCAGCCCCAGCATTTT,CASSLTGDQPQHF
TRBD1,TRBJ1-2,-,TRBV6-5,TGTGCCAGCAGATCAACAGGGGAGTATGGCTACACCTTC,CASRSTGEYGYTF
-,TRBJ1-5,-,TRBV9,TGTGCCAGCAGCGTAGGCATCGCAGGGGAGCAGCCCCAGCATTTT,CASSVGIAGEQPQHF
-,TRBJ2-1,few,TRBV5-1,TGCGCCAGCAGTCTTTGGGGGGACAATGAGCAGTTCTTC,CASSLWGDNEQFF
TRBD2,TRBJ2-5,-,TRBV6-5,TGTGCCAGCACCGCCCCGGGGGGTCGCTGGGAGATCCAGTACTTC,CASTAPGGRWEIQYF
-,TRBJ1-1,-,TRBV4-1,TGCGCCAGCAGCCAAGCCTTCCCAGGGTGGGGCACTGAAGCTTTCTTT,CASSQAFPGWGTEAFF
-,TRBJ1-1,-,TRBV6-5,TGTGCCAGCAGTTTGCCCTTTTACCCAGACACTGAAGCTTTCTTT,CASSLPFYPDTEAFF
TRBD2,TRBJ2-3,-,TRBV4-1,TGCGCCAGCAGCCATCCGGGACTAGTGACGCAGTATTTT,CASSHPGLVTQYF
TRBD1,TRBJ1-5,once,TRBV19,TGTGCCAGTACAACCTGGACAGGGGAACAGCCCCAGCATTTT,CASTTWTGEQPQHF
-,TRBJ1-2,-,TRBV6-6,TGTGCCAGCAGAGGAGCTAATAACTATGGCTACACCTTC,CASRGANNYGYTF
-,TRBJ2-2,-,TRBV6-5,TGTGCCAGCAGTTTCCCTCCGGGGGAAGCCGGGGAGCTGTTTTTT,CASSFPPGEAGELFF
-,TRBJ1-1,-,TRBV5-1,TGCGCCAGCAGCTTGGAGCAGGACACTGAAGCTTTCTTT,CASSLEQDTEAFF
TRBD1,TRBJ2-1,-,TRBV7-9,TGTGCCAGCAGCCCGGGACAGGGCTTGGATGAGCAGTTCTTC,CASSPGQGLDEQFF
TRBD1,TRBJ2-1,-,TRBV6-5,TGTGCCAGCAGTTACTCGCGAACAGGGGGTACTGAGCAGTTCTTC,CASSYSRTGGTEQFF
-,TRBJ1-4,-,TRBV5-1,TGCGCCAGCAGCTTGCCGGACTCCCGTGAAAAACTGTTTTTT,CASSLPDSREKLFF
-,TRBJ1-2,-,TRBV7-9,TGTGCCAGCAGCTTTCCCTCCGAGGAGGGCTACACCTTC,CASSFPSEEGYTF
-,TRBJ2-2,-,TRBV7-3,TGTGCCAGCAGTCTAGGGGGCACCGGGGAGCTGTTTTTT,CASSLGGTGELFF
-,TRBJ1-3,-,TRBV12-1,TGTGCCAGCAGCTGGGGACAGGGTAAATGGGGAAACACCATATATTTT,CASSWGQGKWGNTIYF
-,TRBJ2-1,-,TRBV6-1,TGTGCCAGCACTAAACTAGGACTTTCCTACAATGAGCAGTTCTTC,CASTKLGLSYNEQFF
-,TRBJ1-6,-,TRBV9,TGTGCCAGCAGCGCCTCGGGTTTTGGAAATTCACCCCTCCACTTT,CASSASGFGNSPLHF
-,TRBJ1-2,-,TRBV6-6,TGTGCCAGCGACGGAGGCTATGGCTACACCTTC,CASDGGYGYTF